In its sample, the clone carrying this T cell receptor (beta chain) was seen many times. As yet, its antigen is unknown. This sample was included in a study of breast tumors, draining lymph nodes, adjacent tissues. Study conclusions and caveats: Tumor and nontumor repertoires were significantly more similar in luminal-like than in basal-like breast cancer. The data were judged consistent with most tumor T cells coming from lymph node and expanding in tumor. Tumor TCR diversity was below lymph nodes but above nontumor tissue.

TCRdb redid the calling of the multiplex PCR reads with MiXCR, one entry per CDR3 protein. Here the sample spans about 180,000 distinct CDR3 sequences, around a third being singletons. Axillary draining lymph nodes of breast cancer patients supplied the node samples. The sequenced material came from axillary lymph node tissue. This receptor was taken from a female donor with breast cancer. Some clones in this sample may be carry-over from other donors' samples.

As DNA, the CDR3 is TGTGCCAGCAGCCATGACGGGGGTATCGAGCAGTACTTC. It encodes CASSHDGGIEQYF. The chain uses TRBV14 and TRBJ2-7, with D possibly being TRBD2 (6 bases). V was shortened by 3 bases and J by 6 bases, with 12 bases between the two germline ends. The CDR3 spans 13 residues. Germline V gene lookup returns CDR1 SGHDN and CDR2 FVKESK.